The clone carrying this TCR beta chain was counted only a few times. Its antigen is not known. This entry comes from a study of cytomegalovirus exposure and HLA in healthy donors. Findings and limits, study-wide: Most subjects had HLA-A and HLA-B alleles reportedly predicted accurately by TCR beta sequences. Indistinguishable V segments, including TRBV6-2 and TRBV6-3, were excluded. TCR beta chains numbering some 150 were designated cytomegalovirus-associated. Association of a missense DCLRE1C variant with TCR beta V- and J-gene trimming was reported in a later analysis.

The CDR3 spans 12 residues. The V and J ends lost 2 bases and 7 bases respectively, with 7 bases between them. Germline assignment: CDR1 SGHNT and CDR2 YYREEE (reference sequence). The PCR used 60 Vbeta and 13 Jbeta primers. Produced via immunoSEQ multiplex PCR; TCRdb's table is partial and in-frame only. This table has around 120,000 clones, 70% to 80% appearing once. The rearrangement uses TRBV5-4 and TRBJ2-1, with D perhaps matching TRBD1 (6 bases). The source is a woman in her 40s in good health and CMV-seropositive. Sample: PBMCs. The CDR3 sequence is CASSFTGNEQFF. CDR3 bases: TGTGCCAGCAGCTTCACAGGGAATGAGCAGTTCTTC.